Detailed here is one TCR beta chain. Its target is unknown. The length of the CDR3 is 13 residues. CDR1 and CDR2 from the germline V gene are MNHEY and SVGAGI. Trimming cost V 2 bases and J 2 bases, with 6 bases left between them. With iRepertoire HTBI primers and Arm-PCR of CDR3 regions, TCR beta libraries were built. Authors' processing steps: Segment identification across samples yielded around 60 TRBV and 14 TRBJ segments. TCRdb recomputed calls from the multiplex PCR reads with MiXCR, one row per CDR3 protein. What appears here as the V and J calls and clone size reflects TCRdb's work, not the paper's. In the table there are approximately 690,000 distinct CDR3 sequences, 25% to 35% of which are singletons. This sample is drawn from a study of regulatory T cells in long-lasting Graves disease. Study-wide background: Graves' disease counted as persistent after over 5 years of antithyroid drugs with positive TSH receptor antibodies. Study-wide results and limits: Whereas new patients shared some 990 public clonotypes, persistent patients shared more, at 2,500 to 3,500.

The time point: persistent/refractory GD, antithyroid drugs over 5 years with positive TRAb. Researchers made the TCR library from RNA that was extracted from PBMCs. It was by American Thyroid Association guidelines that Graves' disease was diagnosed. The sample was peripheral blood mononuclear cells (PBMCs), taken when the disease was refractory, from a patient treated with antithyroid drugs. This clonotype was sampled from a female donor with Graves disease. The V and J genes are TRBV6-5 and TRBJ2-5, with no clear D. The CDR3 loop reads CASSYEPQETQYF. The CDR3 nucleotides read TGTGCCAGCAGTTACGAGCCGCAAGAGACCCAGTACTTC.